A single sample gave rise to the 20 T cell receptor beta chains below, sequenced in a study of identical twins. TCRdb analysed the 5' RACE reads with MiXCR anew, one entry per CDR3 protein. Of 410,000 or so distinct CDR3 sequences listed, about 18% were seen once; the top ten hold 12%. Sequences were obtained from naive T cells sorted from blood. These receptors came from a middle-aged man in good health.

This clonotype was recorded many times. The chain uses TRBV7-8 and TRBJ1-6, with 10 bases aligning to TRBD1. After removal of 5 bases from V and 9 bases from J, the junction contained 4 bases not matched to a gene. The CDR3 spans 14 residues. The germline V gene encodes CDR1 SGHVS and CDR2 FQNEAQ. CDR3 protein: CASSRRDRGSPLHF. CDR3 nucleotide sequence: TGTGCCAGCAGCCGCCGGGACAGGGGTTCACCCCTCCACTTT.

The V gene is TRBV11-1, the J gene TRBJ2-2; D is perhaps TRBD2 (7 bases). V gave up 5 bases and J gave up 0 bases, with 13 bases separating them. Per germline, CDR1 SGHAT and CDR2 FQDESV (reference sequence). The CDR3 length is 16 residues. This chain's CDR3 is CASSPLGGPNTGELFF. Here the CDR3 DNA reads TGTGCCAGCAGCCCCCTCGGGGGGCCGAACACCGGGGAGCTGTTTTTT.

The chain employs TRBV7-6 and TRBJ2-2, with 16 bases that match TRBD2. Germline lookup yields CDR1 SGHVS and CDR2 FNYEAQ. The CDR3 spans 20 residues. The ends lost 6 bases at V and 7 bases at J; junction bases unmatched: 17. CDR3 sequence: CASRSRPGLAGGPTSGELFF. The CDR3 coding sequence is TGTGCCAGCAGGTCTCGGCCGGGACTAGCGGGGGGGCCCACAAGCGGGGAGCTGTTTTTT.

This chain joins TRBV2 and TRBJ2-2, with D perhaps matching TRBD1 or TRBD2 (5 bases each). V was trimmed by 4 bases and J by 2 bases, leaving 11 bases between them. CDR3 size: 15 residues. Germline V lookup: CDR1 SNHLY, CDR2 FYNNEI. CDR3 amino acids: CASSAVGPNTGELFF. The CDR3 nucleotides read TGTGCCAGCAGTGCGGTGGGACCCAACACCGGGGAGCTGTTTTTT.

This clonotype showed up many times. The CDR3 reads CSAAGQAGEKLFF. In DNA form, the CDR3 reads TGCAGTGCTGCGGGGCAGGCCGGAGAAAAACTGTTTTTT. V is TRBV20-1 and J is TRBJ1-4, with D possibly matching TRBD1 (5 bases). Germline V gene sequence: CDR1 DFQATT, CDR2 SNEGSKA (reference sequence). The CDR3 spans 13 residues. Trimming removed 5 bases at V and 8 bases at J, with 15 bases between.

V and J are TRBV7-9 and TRBJ1-1; 11 nucleotides agree with TRBD1. The CDR3 extends over 17 amino acids. From germline, CDR1 is SEHNR and CDR2 FQNEAQ (reference sequence). With 3 bases clipped from V and 3 bases from J, the junction kept 9 bases outside the gene matches. CDR3 loop: CASSFLGQGERDTEAFF. The CDR3 nucleotides read TGTGCCAGCAGCTTCCTGGGACAGGGGGAACGGGACACTGAAGCTTTCTTT.

The sample holds many counts of this clonotype. The genes are TRBV5-4 and TRBJ1-6; D might be TRBD1 (5 bases). Germline V gene lookup returns CDR1 SGHNT and CDR2 YYREEE (reference sequence). The CDR3 is 16 amino acids. V lost 0 bases and J 5 bases, leaving 12 bases between the germline ends. Here the CDR3 reads CASSLGAAGNNSPLHF. DNA of the CDR3: TGTGCCAGCAGCTTGGGGGCGGCAGGGAATAATTCACCCCTCCACTTT. Variable domain in full (rest from reference TRBV5-4 and TRBJ1-6): ETGVTQSPTHLIKTRGQQVTLRCSSQSGHNTVSWYQQALGQGPQFIFQYYREEENGRGNFPPRFSGLQFPNYSSELNVNALELDDSALYLCASSLGAAGNNSPLHFGNGTRLTVT.

This clonotype was recorded many times. The chain is built from TRBV10-3 and TRBJ2-1; weak D call: TRBD2 (6 bases). The ends were cut back, 0 bases at V and 0 bases at J, with 9 bases in the middle. Germline lookup yields CDR1 ENHRY and CDR2 SYGVKD. The CDR3 is 16 amino acids. The CDR3 reads CAISESGLYSYNEQFF. CDR3 sequence (DNA): TGTGCCATCAGTGAGTCAGGACTATACTCCTACAATGAGCAGTTCTTC.

Only a few counts were recorded for this clonotype. The chain is built from TRBV11-2 and TRBJ1-2; D call uncertain. In germline, CDR1 is SGHAT, CDR2 FQNNGV. CDR3 length: 14 residues. Trimming took off 1 base at V and 4 bases at J, with 10 bases between the two ends. The CDR3 spells CASSLGRHSYGYTF. Here the CDR3 DNA reads TGTGCCAGCAGCTTAGGTAGACACTCCTATGGCTACACCTTC.

In its sample, this clonotype was seen many times. The V call is TRBV20-1, the J call TRBJ1-1; D gene unclear. This CDR3 region has 14 residues. The V end was cut by 0 bases, the J end by 4 bases, with 12 bases between. Germline V lookup: CDR1 DFQATT, CDR2 SNEGSKA (reference sequence). As DNA, the CDR3 is TGCAGTGCTAGAGATCATGGAAAGGGCACTGAAGCTTTCTTT. This encodes CSARDHGKGTEAFF.

The rearrangement joins TRBV5-6 to TRBJ1-3; no clear D. This CDR3 contains 13 residues. The ends were cut back, 4 bases at V and 11 bases at J, with 16 bases in the middle. Germline assignment: CDR1 SGHDT and CDR2 YYEEEE. The CDR3 region is CASSRDTSLAIYF. Here the CDR3 DNA reads TGTGCCAGCAGCAGAGACACCTCCTTGGCCATATATTTT. The full variable domain, its missing parts supplied by reference TRBV5-6 and TRBJ1-3, is DAGVTQSPTHLIKTRGQQVTLRCSPKSGHDTVSWYQQALGQGPQFIFQYYEEEERQRGNFPDRFSGHQFPNYSSELNVNALLLGDSALYLCASSRDTSLAIYFGEGSWLTVV.

This clonotype was seen repeatedly, ten times or more. The chain combines TRBV4-2 with TRBJ2-5, with D hard to call. Per germline, CDR1 LGHNA and CDR2 YNFKEQ. The CDR3 runs to 15 residues. The V and J ends lost 1 base and 4 bases respectively, with 13 bases between them. CDR3 region: CASSQGVSRAETQYF. CDR3 nucleotide sequence: TGTGCCAGCAGCCAAGGGGTCAGCCGGGCAGAGACCCAGTACTTC.

This clonotype was seen only a few times. The chain has TRBV11-3 and TRBJ2-5; 10 bases align to TRBD2. With V trimmed by 4 bases and J by 5 bases, 10 bases remained unmatched. The V gene's germline CDR1 is SGHNT and CDR2 YENEEA. The length of the CDR3 is 16 residues. CDR3 DNA sequence: TGTGCCAGCAGCTCCAACAGCGGGGGGGCTTTGGAGACCCAGTACTTC. This sequence encodes CASSSNSGGALETQYF.

This clonotype has a count of ten or more. The V and J genes are TRBV20-1 and TRBJ1-2, with a weak D call TRBD1 (6 bases). Per germline, CDR1 DFQATT and CDR2 SNEGSKA (reference sequence). The CDR3 totals 14 residues. Trimming took 3 bases from V and 5 from J, leaving 16 bases between them. Written as DNA, the CDR3 is TGCAGTGCTAGGGCCCGGGACACAGAATATGGCTACACCTTC. It codes for CSARARDTEYGYTF.

A single count supports this clonotype. The J gene is TRBJ2-5, the V gene TRBV7-9, with D tentatively TRBD1 (7 bases). Trimming took 5 bases from V and 2 from J, leaving 15 bases between them. The CDR3 consists of 15 residues. The germline CDR1 and CDR2 sequences are SEHNR and FQNEAQ (reference sequence). This chain's CDR3 is CASSRRDSSQETQYF. CDR3 nucleotides: TGTGCCAGCAGCAGGCGGGACAGCTCACAAGAGACCCAGTACTTC.

Regarding this clonotype: At one end the junction does not follow the germline gene, possibly because of a read error. V is TRBV20-1 and J is TRBJ2-6; weak D call: TRBD1 (6 bases). Germline values: CDR1 DFQATT, CDR2 SNEGSKA (reference sequence). The CDR3 sequence is 18 residues long. The CDR3 spells CSVRDQRGISSGANVLTF. CDR3 DNA: TGCAGTGTTAGAGATCAGAGGGGGATATCCTCTGGGGCCAACGTCCTGACTTTC.

The V call is TRBV2, the J call TRBJ2-7; D unresolved. V was cut by 9 bases and J by 4 bases, with 13 bases left in between. The germline CDR1 and CDR2 sequences are SNHLY and FYNNEI. The CDR3 length is 12 residues. The CDR3 coding sequence is TGTGCCAGTCTGGGTGGGGTTTACGAGCAGTACTTC. Translating gives CASLGGVYEQYF.

This chain joins TRBV6-2 or TRBV6-3 and TRBJ2-1; D is unresolved. This CDR3 has 15 residues. V was clipped by 5 bases and J by 5 bases, with 16 bases between them. The germline V gene has CDR1 MNHEY and CDR2 SVGEGT. The CDR3 is CASSAGKIGNNEQFF. CDR3 nucleotide sequence: TGTGCCAGCAGTGCCGGAAAAATAGGGAACAATGAGCAGTTCTTC.

This chain joins TRBV11-2 and TRBJ2-7; a possible D gene is TRBD2 (7 bases). This CDR3 is built from 16 residues. The V end was cut by 1 base, the J end by 1 base, with 14 bases between. Germline CDR1 SGHAT, CDR2 FQNNGV. The CDR3 is CASSLAGGDPSYEQYF. CDR3 nucleotides: TGTGCCAGCAGCTTAGCGGGGGGCGACCCATCCTACGAGCAGTACTTC.

The rearrangement links TRBV5-5 to TRBJ1-4; D possibly corresponds to TRBD1 (6 bases). CDR3 length equals 16 residues. Germline values: CDR1 SGHKS, CDR2 YYEKEE (reference sequence). Trimming cost V 4 bases and J 5 bases, with 18 bases left between them. The CDR3 DNA follows: TGTGCCAGCAGCCTCCTCGCAGGGGCACCAAATGAAAAACTGTTTTTT. Amino acid sequence: CASSLLAGAPNEKLFF.